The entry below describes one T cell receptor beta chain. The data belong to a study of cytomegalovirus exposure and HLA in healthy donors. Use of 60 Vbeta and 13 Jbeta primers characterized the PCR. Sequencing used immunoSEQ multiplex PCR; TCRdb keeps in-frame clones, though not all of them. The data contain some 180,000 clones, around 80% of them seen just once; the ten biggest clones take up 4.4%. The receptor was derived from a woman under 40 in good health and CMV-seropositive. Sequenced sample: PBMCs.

The CDR3 spells CASSLAPQGNTGELFF. CDR3 nucleotides: TGTGCCAGCAGCTTGGCTCCCCAGGGAAACACCGGGGAGCTGTTTTTT. The chain links TRBV5-4 to TRBJ2-2; a possible D gene is TRBD1 (5 bases). There are 16 residues in the CDR3. Looked up from germline, CDR1 is SGHNT and CDR2 is YYREEE (reference sequence). V was trimmed by 0 bases and J by 2 bases, leaving 11 bases between them.